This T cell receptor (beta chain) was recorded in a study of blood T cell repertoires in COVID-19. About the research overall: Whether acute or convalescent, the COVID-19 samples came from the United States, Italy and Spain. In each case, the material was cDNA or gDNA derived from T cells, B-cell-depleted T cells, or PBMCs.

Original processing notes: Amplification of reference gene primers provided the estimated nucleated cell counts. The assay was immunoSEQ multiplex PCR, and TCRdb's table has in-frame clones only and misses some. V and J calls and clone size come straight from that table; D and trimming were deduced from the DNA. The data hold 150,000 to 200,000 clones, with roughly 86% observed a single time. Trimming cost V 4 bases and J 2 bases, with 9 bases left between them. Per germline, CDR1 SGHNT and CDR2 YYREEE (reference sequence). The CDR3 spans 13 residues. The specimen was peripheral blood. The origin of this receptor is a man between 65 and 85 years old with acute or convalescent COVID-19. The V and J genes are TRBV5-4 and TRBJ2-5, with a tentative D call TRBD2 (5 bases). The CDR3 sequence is CASSGGPQETQYF. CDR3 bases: TGTGCCAGCAGCGGAGGTCCACAAGAGACCCAGTACTTC.